These 28 T cell receptor beta chains came from one sample sequenced in a study of spatial heterogeneity in lung cancer. As for time point: sample taken at primary tumor resection. Sequencing of whole RNA from tumor, nontumor lung or frozen PBMC involved no sorting. Each CDR3 protein is one row after TCRdb ran MiXCR on the 5' RACE reads. The sample consists of some 37,000 distinct CDR3 sequences, 7.5% of them appearing once. This material consisted of PBMCs, taken at surgery. These TCRs come from a male donor with early-stage non-small cell lung cancer.

The genes are TRBV6-5 and TRBJ2-7, with unresolved D. V shed 0 bases and J shed 4 bases, with 7 bases lying between them. CDR3 length equals 13 residues. The V gene's germline CDR1 is MNHEY and CDR2 SVGAGI. In DNA, the CDR3 is TGTGCCAGCAGTTACTCGATCGGGTACGAGCAGTACTTC. Translation gives CASSYSIGYEQYF.

This clonotype came up a few times. V and J are TRBV19 and TRBJ1-5; TRBD1 might be the D (6 bases). The V and J ends lost 4 bases and 3 bases respectively, with 13 bases between them. The CDR3 runs to 15 residues. Germline V CDR1 and CDR2: LNHDA, SQIVND (reference sequence). CDR3: CASSSVGQSNQPQHF. The DNA for the CDR3 is TGTGCCAGTAGTAGCGTAGGACAGTCCAATCAGCCCCAGCATTTT. Together with reference TRBV19 and TRBJ1-5, the CDR3 gives the full variable domain: DGGITQSPKYLFRKEGQNVTLSCEQNLNHDAMYWYRQDPGQGLRLIYYSQIVNDFQKGDIAEGYSVSREKKESFPLTVTSAQKNPTAFYLCASSSVGQSNQPQHFGDGTRLSIL.

The chain employs TRBV20-1 and TRBJ2-3; the D gene is possibly TRBD2 (6 bases). V was shortened by 1 base and J by 2 bases, with 13 bases between the two germline ends. This CDR3 is 15 amino acids long. Germline V gene data show CDR1 as DFQATT and CDR2 as SNEGSKA (reference sequence). The CDR3 sequence: CSARAPSVHTDTQYF. Here the CDR3 DNA reads TGCAGTGCTAGAGCGCCTAGCGTGCACACAGATACGCAGTATTTT.

V usage is TRBV6-5 and J usage is TRBJ1-4, with D uncertain. The CDR3 is 15 amino acids. Germline-derived CDR1 and CDR2 are MNHEY and SVGAGI. The V end lost 1 base, the J end lost 4 bases, and 10 bases lay between the germline ends. The CDR3 nucleotides are TGTGCCAGCAGTTACTACGGCAGTCTTAATGAAAAACTGTTTTTT. Amino acid sequence: CASSYYGSLNEKLFF.

This clonotype showed up just a few times. This sequence joins TRBV18 and TRBJ1-2, with TRBD1 as a possible D gene (5 bases). The germline gives CDR1 KGHSH, CDR2 LQKENI. The CDR3 loop spans 14 amino acids. V lost 4 bases, J lost 9 bases, and 18 bases lay in between. The CDR3 bases are TGTGCCAGCTCACGAGGACAAGCCCCCATGAGCTACACCTTC. Its translation is CASSRGQAPMSYTF.

The V and J genes are TRBV20-1 and TRBJ1-5; possible D gene TRBD1, 6 bases. The CDR3 extends over 14 amino acids. Trimming left V 3 bases short and J 0 bases short, with 9 bases between. Germline CDR1 is DFQATT and CDR2 is SNEGSKA (reference sequence). CDR3 coding DNA: TGCAGTGCTAGCGCAGGGGATAGCAATCAGCCCCAGCATTTT. It translates to CSASAGDSNQPQHF.

Worth noting for this clonotype: This may come from a read error, since a much larger clone is one base off. The chain employs TRBV7-9 and TRBJ2-3, with D uncertain. CDR3 length: 15 amino acids. Germline V CDR1 and CDR2: SEHNR, FQNEAQ (reference sequence). CDR3 residues: CASSLLLGSTATQYF. The DNA for the CDR3 is TGTGCCAGCAGCTTACTTCTGGGAAGCACAGCTACGCAGTATTTT. The full variable domain, with the rest looked up from reference TRBV7-9 and TRBJ2-3, is DTGVSQNPRHKITKRGQNVTFRCDPISEHNRLYWYRQTLGQGPEFLTYFQNEAQLEKSRLLSDRFSAERPKGSFSTLEIQRTEQGDSAMYLCASSLLLGSTATQYFGPGTRLTVL.

This chain connects TRBV29-1 to TRBJ1-1; tentatively, D is TRBD1 (5 bases). CDR1 and CDR2 (germline): SQVTM, ANQGSEA. The CDR3 extends over 11 amino acids. Between the trimmed V and J ends, which lost 0 bases and 8 bases, there was a span of 7 bases. CDR3 DNA sequence: TGCAGCGTTGAAGAACAGGTGGAAGCTTTCTTT. This codes for CSVEEQVEAFF.

The V call is TRBV20-1, the J call TRBJ1-5; 8 bases line up with TRBD1. CDR3 length equals 13 residues. Germline V lookup: CDR1 DFQATT, CDR2 SNEGSKA (reference sequence). CDR3: CSGGQGTNQPQHF. As DNA, the CDR3 is TGCAGCGGAGGACAGGGAACAAATCAGCCCCAGCATTTT.

The rearrangement joins TRBV3-1 to TRBJ1-3, with D possibly being TRBD1 (5 bases). CDR3 length equals 12 residues. Germline V CDR1 and CDR2: LGHDT, YNNKEL (reference sequence). V lost 5 bases, J lost 3 bases, and 5 bases lay in between. DNA for the CDR3: TGTGCCAGCAGCGGGGGTGGAAACACCATATATTTT. Translation gives CASSGGGNTIYF.

This clonotype was recorded many times. The chain carries TRBV27 and TRBJ2-5, with D perhaps matching TRBD1 (5 bases). CDR1 is MNHEY and CDR2 is SMNVEV in the germline V gene (reference sequence). Trimming took 5 bases from V and 4 from J, leaving 29 bases between them. This CDR3 is 19 amino acids long. In DNA form, the CDR3 reads TGTGCCAGCAGTCCGCTAACGACCGTTGACAGTTTCTTACTAGAGACCCAGTACTTC. Amino acids: CASSPLTTVDSFLLETQYF.

This clonotype was counted many times. The chain has TRBV28 and TRBJ2-5; D not certain. The CDR3 consists of 12 residues. Trimming pared 1 base from V and 5 bases from J, leaving 5 bases between. Germline assignment: CDR1 MDHEN and CDR2 SYDVKM. The CDR3 nucleotides read TGTGCCAGCAGTTTATCATCGGAGACCCAGTACTTC. Residues: CASSLSSETQYF.

This sequence joins TRBV10-3 and TRBJ2-5, with 7 bases aligning to TRBD2. Germline V lookup: CDR1 ENHRY, CDR2 SYGVKD. The junction had 6 bases not matched to a gene; V was cut back by 3 bases and J by 5 bases. CDR3 length: 14 residues. CDR3 coding DNA: TGTGCCATCAGTGAAACGACTAGCACTGAGACCCAGTACTTC. As protein: CAISETTSTETQYF.

There are many counts of this clonotype. The J gene is TRBJ2-1, the V gene TRBV29-1, with a tentative D call TRBD2 (6 bases). Germline values: CDR1 SQVTM, CDR2 ANQGSEA. Trimming cost V 5 bases and J 0 bases, with 11 bases left between them. The CDR3 consists of 14 residues. DNA of the CDR3: TGCAGCGTTACTAGCAGGAGCTCCTACAATGAGCAGTTCTTC. Translating it yields CSVTSRSSYNEQFF.

This clonotype was seen repeatedly, ten times or more. This chain uses TRBV7-3 with TRBJ2-2; D remains ambiguous. The CDR3 is made up of 14 amino acids. Deletions cut 1 base from V and 3 bases from J, with 6 bases between. CDR1 is SGHTA, CDR2 FQGTGA, per germline. The CDR3 DNA reads as TGTGCCAGCAGCTTAAGACTCGACACCGGGGAGCTGTTTTTT. It is translated as CASSLRLDTGELFF.

V gene TRBV18 combines with J gene TRBJ1-1; possibly TRBD1 for D (6 bases). Germline values: CDR1 KGHSH, CDR2 LQKENI. This CDR3 region has 14 residues. The V and J ends lost 2 bases and 2 bases respectively, with 9 bases between them. CDR3 loop: CASSPRGTNTEAFF. The DNA of the CDR3 is TGTGCCAGCTCACCAAGGGGGACAAACACTGAAGCTTTCTTT.

This clonotype was counted at least ten times. The chain recombines TRBV12-5 with TRBJ2-3, with a weak D call TRBD2 (5 bases). This CDR3 comprises 15 residues. CDR1 and CDR2 (germline): LGHNT, FRNRAP. Trimming pared 7 bases from V and 1 base from J, leaving 15 bases between. The CDR3 region is CASALEFGGTDTQYF. The DNA of the CDR3 is TGTGCTAGTGCCCTCGAATTCGGGGGCACAGATACGCAGTATTTT. The full variable domain, rest sourced from reference TRBV12-5 and TRBJ2-3, is DARVTQTPRHKVTEMGQEVTMRCQPILGHNTVFWYRQTMMQGLELLAYFRNRAPLDDSGMPKDRFSAEMPDATLATLKIQPSEPRDSAVYFCASALEFGGTDTQYFGPGTRLTVL.

In this sample, this clonotype turned up many times. The chain combines TRBV5-1 with TRBJ2-1; weak D call: TRBD2 (6 bases). Germline V lookup: CDR1 SGHRS, CDR2 YFSETQ. Deletions cut 0 bases from V and 8 bases from J, with 12 bases between. The CDR3 loop spans 14 amino acids. The CDR3 reads CASSLGSGEDEQFF. CDR3 in DNA: TGCGCCAGCAGCTTGGGGTCGGGGGAGGATGAGCAGTTCTTC.

The V call is TRBV4-1, the J call TRBJ2-1; a possible D gene is TRBD1 (6 bases). V was shortened by 0 bases and J by 6 bases, with 6 bases between the two germline ends. The CDR3 is 13 amino acids. Per the germline V gene, CDR1 is MGHRA and CDR2 is YSYEKL. The CDR3 loop is CASSQEGGNEQFF. The CDR3, as DNA: TGCGCCAGCAGCCAAGAAGGGGGCAATGAGCAGTTCTTC.

This clonotype has a count of ten or more. CDR3: CASSFGDRGGEQYF. The DNA for the CDR3 is TGTGCCAGCAGCTTTGGCGACAGGGGTGGGGAGCAGTACTTC. V is TRBV7-9 and J is TRBJ2-7, with TRBD1 identical over 8 bases. V shed 3 bases and J 7 bases; nucleotides not matched to a gene: 8. The germline gives CDR1 SEHNR, CDR2 FQNEAQ (reference sequence). The CDR3 covers 14 residues.

The V call is TRBV12-3 or TRBV12-4, the J call TRBJ1-3, with D unclear. This CDR3 is 12 amino acids long. Trimming took off 4 bases at V and 0 bases at J, with 1 base between the two ends. The CDR3 sequence is CASSYSGNTIYF. The CDR3 DNA follows: TGTGCCAGCAGTTACTCTGGAAACACCATATATTTT.

In this sample, this clonotype turned up many times. The rearrangement links TRBV15 to TRBJ1-1; possibly TRBD1 for D (5 bases). The CDR3 totals 16 residues. Trimming stripped 3 bases from V and 1 base from J, with 15 bases between. Germline assignment: CDR1 LNHNV and CDR2 YYDKDF (reference sequence). This CDR3 reads CATSRGGVVANTEAFF. The CDR3 DNA sequence: TGTGCCACCAGCAGGGGGGGAGTTGTGGCGAACACTGAAGCTTTCTTT. Using reference TRBV15 and TRBJ1-1 for the parts outside the CDR3, the full variable domain is DAMVIQNPRYQVTQFGKPVTLSCSQTLNHNVMYWYQQKSSQAPKLLFHYYDKDFNNEADTPDNFQSRRPNTSFCFLDIRSPGLGDTAMYLCATSRGGVVANTEAFFGQGTRLTVV.

The chain uses TRBV7-9 and TRBJ2-1; D is unresolved. Deletions cut 5 bases from V and 9 bases from J, with 14 bases between. This CDR3 is 13 amino acids long. CDR1 and CDR2 from the germline V gene are SEHNR and FQNEAQ (reference sequence). The CDR3: CASSTQTATEQFF. CDR3 nucleotide sequence: TGTGCCAGCAGCACTCAGACGGCCACTGAGCAGTTCTTC.

This clonotype appeared a single time. The junction shows a germline mismatch at one end, possibly a read error. The chain joins TRBV2 to TRBJ2-1; TRBD1 aligns across 7 bases. This CDR3 has 12 amino acids. Per germline, CDR1 SNHLY and CDR2 FYNNEI. In nucleotides, the CDR3 is TGTACCAGCCGTTCAGGGGGCAATGAGCAGTTCTTC. Protein sequence: CTSRSGGNEQFF. The whole variable domain, filled in from reference TRBV2 and TRBJ2-1, reads EPEVTQTPSHQVTQMGQEVILRCVPISNHLYFYWYRQILGQKVEFLVSFYNNEISEKSEIFDDQFSVERPDGSNFTLKIRSTKLEDSAMYFCTSRSGGNEQFFGPGTRLTVL.

The sample holds many counts of this clonotype. The gene calls are TRBV28 and TRBJ2-5; D remains ambiguous. This CDR3 spans 14 amino acids. The germline V gene encodes CDR1 MDHEN and CDR2 SYDVKM. V lost 8 bases and J lost 2, with 15 bases in between. CDR3 in DNA: TGTGCCAGCGGCTCGGGCTACAGACAAGAGACCCAGTACTTC. Its translation is CASGSGYRQETQYF.

This clonotype was seen repeatedly, ten times or more. Compared with germline, one end of the junction differs, possibly owing to a read error. This chain joins TRBV12-3 or TRBV12-4 and TRBJ2-3; 8 bases are a match to TRBD2. This CDR3 spans 11 amino acids. CDR3 in DNA: TGTGCCAGCAGTTTTGAGCGGGAGAGACATTTT. This translates into CASSFERERHF.

J is TRBJ2-1 and V is TRBV11-2; 10 bases align to TRBD2. This CDR3 is 17 amino acids long. CDR1 and CDR2 from the germline V gene are SGHAT and FQNNGV. J gave up 1 base and V 1 base, and 4 bases lay outside the gene matches. The chain's CDR3 is CASSLGGLASSYNEQFF. The CDR3, as DNA: TGTGCCAGCAGCTTAGGGGGACTAGCGTCTTCCTACAATGAGCAGTTCTTC. Variable domain in full (rest from reference TRBV11-2 and TRBJ2-1): EAGVAQSPRYKIIEKRQSVAFWCNPISGHATLYWYQQILGQGPKLLIQFQNNGVVDDSQLPKDRFSAERLKGVDSTLKIQPAKLEDSAVYLCASSLGGLASSYNEQFFGPGTRLTVL.

In its sample, this clonotype was seen many times. This chain uses TRBV5-1 with TRBJ1-2; tentative D call: TRBD1 (6 bases). CDR3 length equals 13 residues. With 6 bases removed from V and 4 bases from J, the gap between germline ends came to 13 bases. In germline, CDR1 is SGHRS, CDR2 YFSETQ. The CDR3 sequence is CASNGGSSYGYTF. CDR3 in DNA: TGCGCCAGCAACGGGGGCTCGTCCTATGGCTACACCTTC.